This entry describes one T cell receptor beta chain. Its antigen has not been determined. No per-base quality is available; no much larger clone lies one base away. The data stem from a study of CD8 T cells in ankylosing spondylitis (dated by TCRdb to about 2017). With regard to the full study: The study profiled T cell receptor beta repertoires in healthy donors and ankylosing spondylitis patients to find disease-linked TCR variants. In total, the full study cohort was made up of some 110 healthy donors and 25 to 30 ankylosing spondylitis patients. Peripheral blood was sampled, and synovial fluid was additionally collected from ankylosing spondylitis patients. The full study reports these points: The disease-linked clones were reported as significantly enriched in matched synovial fluid samples from ankylosing spondylitis patients. Blood from ankylosing spondylitis patients appeared to be characterized by a TCR beta motif made up of under ten highly homologous amino acid variants. The disease-linked clones showed a CD8+ phenotype and occurred at relatively low frequencies in peripheral blood. Some of the motif variants had been reported before in the synovial fluid and blood of reactive arthritis patients, a finding that suggests common disease-initiation mechanisms.

CDR1 DFQATT and CDR2 SNEGSKA were looked up in the germline V gene (reference sequence). Spanning cysteine to phenylalanine, the CDR3 consists of 13 amino acids. Only the CDR3 portion is preserved as DNA: 39 bases, with reading frame beginning at the first base. V and J lose 4 bases and 5 bases, and a span of 13 bases separates them. TCRdb records Illumina HiSeq 2500 as the sequencer. TCR beta libraries were prepared by quantitative 5'-RACE with molecular barcodes. Processing in the source paper ran as follows. Disease-linked TCR variants were identified with a new computational method built on a probabilistic model of VDJ rearrangement. The raw public data were reprocessed by TCRdb itself: fastp quality trimming at Q25, MiXCR clonotype calling, in-frame beta chains only. Rows are combined by CDR3 protein, so each entry shows the most common genes and DNA. TCRdb, not the original authors, processed these V and J calls. The sample table records over 450,000 distinct CDR3 sequences; roughly an eighth of these occur just once. 6.8% of the sample is held by the ten biggest clonotypes.

Sequenced sample: blood, either unsorted or a sorted T cell fraction (not recorded which). This sequence originates from a male donor with ankylosing spondylitis. Recombination connected TRBV20-1 to TRBJ2-3, with a tentative D call of TRBD1 or TRBD2, each matching 5 bases. The bases read TGCAGTGCTAAACCTGGGGGTGGAGATACGCAGTATTTT. Its amino acids are CSAKPGGGDTQYF.